This T cell receptor (beta chain) originates from a study of CD8 T cells in ankylosing spondylitis. Findings of the study overall: Clones linked to disease, bearing a CD8+ phenotype, were relatively rare in peripheral blood. The study identified a TCR beta motif of under ten highly homologous variants that appeared characteristic of ankylosing spondylitis blood. Prior literature has documented some motif variants in synovial fluid and blood from reactive arthritis. Significant enrichment of disease-linked clones was reported in matched ankylosing spondylitis synovial fluid.

Turning to this clonotype: The antigen is undetermined.

With 3 bases removed from V and 2 bases from J, the gap between germline ends came to 10 bases. Germline V gives CDR1 SGHVS, CDR2 FQNEAQ. The CDR3 totals 14 residues. With molecular barcodes, quantitative 5'-RACE was used to make the TCR beta libraries. A single record per CDR3 protein comes from TCRdb applying MiXCR to the 5' RACE reads. The sample lists about 800,000 distinct CDR3 sequences, approximately 12% seen once, with more than 0.5% in the top ten. The receptor was isolated from a male donor with ankylosing spondylitis. The chain has TRBV7-8 and TRBJ2-5; no clear D gene. The material sequenced was blood, either unsorted or a sorted T cell fraction (not recorded which). The CDR3 coding sequence is TGTGCCAGCAGCTTCCGAAGGATACAAGAGACCCAGTACTTC. It specifies CASSFRRIQETQYF. The full variable domain, its missing parts supplied by reference TRBV7-8 and TRBJ2-5, is GAGVSQSPRYKVAKRGQDVALRCDPISGHVSLFWYQQALGQGPEFLTYFQNEAQLDKSGLPSDRFFAERPEGSVSTLKIQRTQQEDSAVYLCASSFRRIQETQYFGPGTRLLVL.